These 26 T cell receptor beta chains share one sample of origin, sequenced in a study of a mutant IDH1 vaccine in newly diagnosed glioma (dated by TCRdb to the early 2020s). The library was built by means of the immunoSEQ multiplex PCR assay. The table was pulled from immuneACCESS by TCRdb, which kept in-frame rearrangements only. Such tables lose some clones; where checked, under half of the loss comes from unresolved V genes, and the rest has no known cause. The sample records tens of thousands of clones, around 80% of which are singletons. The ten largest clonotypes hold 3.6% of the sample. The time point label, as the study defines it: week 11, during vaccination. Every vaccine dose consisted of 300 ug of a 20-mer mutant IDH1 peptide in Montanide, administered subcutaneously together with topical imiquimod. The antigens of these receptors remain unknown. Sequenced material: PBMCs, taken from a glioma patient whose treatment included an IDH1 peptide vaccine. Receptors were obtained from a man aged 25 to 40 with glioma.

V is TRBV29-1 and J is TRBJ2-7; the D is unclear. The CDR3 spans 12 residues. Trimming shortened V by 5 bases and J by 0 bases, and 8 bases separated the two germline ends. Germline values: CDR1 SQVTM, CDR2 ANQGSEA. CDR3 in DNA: TGCAGCGTTAAAATCAGCTCCTACGAGCAGTACTTC. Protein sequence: CSVKISSYEQYF.

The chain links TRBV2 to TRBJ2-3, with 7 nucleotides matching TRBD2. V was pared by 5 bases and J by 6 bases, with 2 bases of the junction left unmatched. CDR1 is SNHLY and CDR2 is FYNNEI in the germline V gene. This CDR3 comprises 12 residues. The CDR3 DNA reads TGTGCCAGCAGTTGGGAGGGGGATACGCAGTATTTT. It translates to CASSWEGDTQYF.

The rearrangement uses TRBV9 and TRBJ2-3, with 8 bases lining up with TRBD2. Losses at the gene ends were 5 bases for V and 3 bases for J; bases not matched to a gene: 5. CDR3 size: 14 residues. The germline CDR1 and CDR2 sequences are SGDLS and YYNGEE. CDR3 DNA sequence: TGTGCCAGCAGTCTTAGCGGGGAAACAGATACGCAGTATTTT. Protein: CASSLSGETDTQYF.

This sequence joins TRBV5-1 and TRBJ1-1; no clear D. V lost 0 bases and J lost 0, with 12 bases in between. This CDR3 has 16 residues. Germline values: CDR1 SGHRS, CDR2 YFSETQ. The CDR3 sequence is CASSLDVRKLNTEAFF. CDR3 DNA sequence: TGCGCCAGCAGCTTGGATGTACGAAAGCTGAACACTGAAGCTTTCTTT. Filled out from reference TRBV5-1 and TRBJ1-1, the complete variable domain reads KAGVTQTPRYLIKTRGQQVTLSCSPISGHRSVSWYQQTPGQGLQFLFEYFSETQRNKGNFPGRFSGRQFSNSRSEMNVSTLELGDSALYLCASSLDVRKLNTEAFFGQGTRLTVV.

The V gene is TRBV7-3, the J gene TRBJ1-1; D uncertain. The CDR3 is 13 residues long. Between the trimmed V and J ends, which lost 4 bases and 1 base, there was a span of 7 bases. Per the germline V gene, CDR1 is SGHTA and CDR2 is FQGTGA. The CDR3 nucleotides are TGTGCCAGCAGCTCCCGACCGAACACTGAAGCTTTCTTT. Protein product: CASSSRPNTEAFF.

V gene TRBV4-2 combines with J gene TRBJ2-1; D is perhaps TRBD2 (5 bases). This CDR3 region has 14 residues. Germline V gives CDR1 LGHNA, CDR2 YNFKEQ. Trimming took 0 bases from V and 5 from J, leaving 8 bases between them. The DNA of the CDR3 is TGTGCCAGCAGCCAAGACTCGCGGGACAATGAGCAGTTCTTC. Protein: CASSQDSRDNEQFF.

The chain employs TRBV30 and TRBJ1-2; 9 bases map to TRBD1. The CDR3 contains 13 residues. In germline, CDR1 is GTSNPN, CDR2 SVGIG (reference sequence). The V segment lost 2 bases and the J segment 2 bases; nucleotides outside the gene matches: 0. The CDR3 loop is CAWSTGGNYGYTF. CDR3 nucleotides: TGTGCCTGGAGTACAGGGGGCAACTATGGCTACACCTTC.

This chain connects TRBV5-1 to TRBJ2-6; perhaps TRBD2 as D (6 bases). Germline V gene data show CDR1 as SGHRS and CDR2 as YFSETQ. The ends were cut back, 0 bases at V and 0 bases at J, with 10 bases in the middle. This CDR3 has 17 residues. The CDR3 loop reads CASSLAGASSGANVLTF. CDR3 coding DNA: TGCGCCAGCAGCTTGGCGGGAGCTAGCTCTGGGGCCAACGTCCTGACTTTC.

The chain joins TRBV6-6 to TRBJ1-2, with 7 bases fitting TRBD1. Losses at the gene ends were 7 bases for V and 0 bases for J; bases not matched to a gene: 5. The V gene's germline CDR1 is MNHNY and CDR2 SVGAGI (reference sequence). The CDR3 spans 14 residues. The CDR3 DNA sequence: TGTGCCAGCATTAGGGACAGTACTAACTATGGCTACACCTTC. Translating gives CASIRDSTNYGYTF.

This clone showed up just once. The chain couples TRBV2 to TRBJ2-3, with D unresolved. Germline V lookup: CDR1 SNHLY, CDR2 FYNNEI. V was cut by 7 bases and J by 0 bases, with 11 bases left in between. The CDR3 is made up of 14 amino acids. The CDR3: CASKGSFSTDTQYF. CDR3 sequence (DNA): TGTGCCAGCAAGGGCTCGTTTAGCACAGATACGCAGTATTTT.

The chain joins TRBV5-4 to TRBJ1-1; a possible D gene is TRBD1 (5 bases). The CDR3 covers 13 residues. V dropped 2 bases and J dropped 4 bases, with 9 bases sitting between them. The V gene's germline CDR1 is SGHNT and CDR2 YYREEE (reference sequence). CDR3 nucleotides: TGTGCCAGCAGCTTCGGCCAGGGCACTGAAGCTTTCTTT. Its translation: CASSFGQGTEAFF.

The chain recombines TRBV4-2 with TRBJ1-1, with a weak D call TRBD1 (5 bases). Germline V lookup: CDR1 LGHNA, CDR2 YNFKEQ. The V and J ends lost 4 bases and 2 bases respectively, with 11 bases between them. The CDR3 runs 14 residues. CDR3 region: CASSLAGGNTEAFF. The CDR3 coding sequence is TGTGCCAGCAGCCTGGCCGGGGGAAACACTGAAGCTTTCTTT.

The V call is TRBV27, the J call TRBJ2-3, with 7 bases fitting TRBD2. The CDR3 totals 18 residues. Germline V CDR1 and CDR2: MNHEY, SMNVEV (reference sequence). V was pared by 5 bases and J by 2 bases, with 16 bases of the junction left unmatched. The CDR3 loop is CASSAGRGHPFSTDTQYF. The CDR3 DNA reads TGTGCCAGCAGTGCAGGGAGGGGTCATCCCTTCTCCACAGATACGCAGTATTTT.

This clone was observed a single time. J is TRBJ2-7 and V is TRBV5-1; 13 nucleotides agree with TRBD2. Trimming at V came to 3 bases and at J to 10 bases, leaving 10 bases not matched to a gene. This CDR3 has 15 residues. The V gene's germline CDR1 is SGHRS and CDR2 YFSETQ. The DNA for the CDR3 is TGCGCCAGCAGCTATCGGACTAGCGGGAGTAACTTCCAGTACTTC. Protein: CASSYRTSGSNFQYF. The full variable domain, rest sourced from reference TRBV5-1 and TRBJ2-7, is KAGVTQTPRYLIKTRGQQVTLSCSPISGHRSVSWYQQTPGQGLQFLFEYFSETQRNKGNFPGRFSGRQFSNSRSEMNVSTLELGDSALYLCASSYRTSGSNFQYFGPGTRLTVT.

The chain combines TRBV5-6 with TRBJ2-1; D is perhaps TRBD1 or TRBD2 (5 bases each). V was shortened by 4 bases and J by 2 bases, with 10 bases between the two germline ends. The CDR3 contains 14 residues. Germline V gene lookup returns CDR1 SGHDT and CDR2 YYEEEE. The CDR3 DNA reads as TGTGCCAGCAGCCGGGGCCGAGCCTACAATGAGCAGTTCTTC. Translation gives CASSRGRAYNEQFF.

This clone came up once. CDR3 bases: TGTGCAAGTCGCCTAAAAACTCCTAGCTCCTACAATGAGCAGTTCTTC. It translates to CASRLKTPSSYNEQFF. The chain combines TRBV12-2 with TRBJ2-1; the table's D call of TRBD2 was not tested on the DNA. TRBV12-2 is a pseudogene segment. The CDR3 spans 16 residues.

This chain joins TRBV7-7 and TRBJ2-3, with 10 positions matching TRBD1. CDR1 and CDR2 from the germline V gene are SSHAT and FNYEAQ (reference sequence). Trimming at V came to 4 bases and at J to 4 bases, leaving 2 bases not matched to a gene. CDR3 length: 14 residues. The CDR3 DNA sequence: TGTGCCAGCAGCTCGACAGGGGGCGCAGATACGCAGTATTTT. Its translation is CASSSTGGADTQYF. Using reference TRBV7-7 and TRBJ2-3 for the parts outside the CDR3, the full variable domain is GAGVSQSPRYKVTKRGQDVTLRCDPISSHATLYWYQQALGQGPEFLTYFNYEAQPDKSGLPSDRFSAERPEGSISTLTIQRTEQRDSAMYRCASSSTGGADTQYFGPGTRLTVL.

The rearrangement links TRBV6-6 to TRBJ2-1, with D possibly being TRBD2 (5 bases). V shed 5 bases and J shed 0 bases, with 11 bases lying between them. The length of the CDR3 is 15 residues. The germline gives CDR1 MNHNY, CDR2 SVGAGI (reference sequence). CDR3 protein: CASSPTGVSYNEQFF. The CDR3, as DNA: TGTGCCAGCAGTCCCACCGGGGTCTCCTACAATGAGCAGTTCTTC.

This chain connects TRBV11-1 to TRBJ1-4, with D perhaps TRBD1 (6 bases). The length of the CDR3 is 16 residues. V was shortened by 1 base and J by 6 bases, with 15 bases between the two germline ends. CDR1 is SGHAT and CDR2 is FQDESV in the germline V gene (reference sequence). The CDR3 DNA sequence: TGTGCCAGCAGCTTAGGTCCATATCCAGGGGATGAAAAACTGTTTTTT. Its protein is CASSLGPYPGDEKLFF.

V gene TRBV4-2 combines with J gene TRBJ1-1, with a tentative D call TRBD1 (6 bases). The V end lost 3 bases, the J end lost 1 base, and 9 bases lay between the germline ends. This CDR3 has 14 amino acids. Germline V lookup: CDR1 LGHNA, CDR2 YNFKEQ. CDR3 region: CASSHADRNTEAFF. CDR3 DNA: TGTGCCAGCAGCCATGCGGACAGGAACACTGAAGCTTTCTTT.

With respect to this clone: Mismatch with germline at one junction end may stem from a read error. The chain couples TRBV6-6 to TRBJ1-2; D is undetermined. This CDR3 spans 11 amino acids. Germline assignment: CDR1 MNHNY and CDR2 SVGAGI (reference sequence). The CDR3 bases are TGCGCCACGGCGGGGAACTATGGCTACACCTTC. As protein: CATAGNYGYTF.

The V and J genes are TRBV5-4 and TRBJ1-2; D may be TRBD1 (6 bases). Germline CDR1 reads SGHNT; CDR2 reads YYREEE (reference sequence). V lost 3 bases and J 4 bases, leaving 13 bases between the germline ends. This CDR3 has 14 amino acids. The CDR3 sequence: CASSSQGFGYGYTF. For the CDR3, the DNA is TGTGCCAGCAGCTCACAGGGCTTCGGCTATGGCTACACCTTC.

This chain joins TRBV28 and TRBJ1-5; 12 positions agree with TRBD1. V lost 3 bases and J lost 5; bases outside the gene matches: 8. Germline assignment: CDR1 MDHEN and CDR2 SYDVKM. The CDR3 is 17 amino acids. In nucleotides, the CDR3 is TGTGCCAGCAGTTTTACGGGACAGGGGGCCGGATATCAGCCCCAGCATTTT. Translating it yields CASSFTGQGAGYQPQHF.

CDR3 sequence (DNA): TGCAGCTCCCGAGAGGACTCTTGGACCGGGGAGCTGTTTTTT. This translates into CSSREDSWTGELFF. The genes are TRBV29-1 and TRBJ2-2; possible D gene TRBD2, 5 bases. The CDR3 totals 14 residues. V was pared by 8 bases and J by 5 bases, with 18 bases between. Germline V lookup: CDR1 SQVTM, CDR2 ANQGSEA.

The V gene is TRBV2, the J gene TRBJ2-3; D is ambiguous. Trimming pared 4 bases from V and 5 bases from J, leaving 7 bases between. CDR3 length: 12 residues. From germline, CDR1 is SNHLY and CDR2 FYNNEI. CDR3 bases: TGTGCCAGCAGTGCTAGAGGAGATACGCAGTATTTT. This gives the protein CASSARGDTQYF.

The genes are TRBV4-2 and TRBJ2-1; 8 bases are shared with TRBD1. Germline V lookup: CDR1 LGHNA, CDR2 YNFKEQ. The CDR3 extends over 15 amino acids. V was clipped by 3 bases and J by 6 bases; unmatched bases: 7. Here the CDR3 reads CASSQPGTGGNEQFF. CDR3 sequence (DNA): TGTGCCAGCAGCCAGCCCGGGACAGGTGGCAATGAGCAGTTCTTC.